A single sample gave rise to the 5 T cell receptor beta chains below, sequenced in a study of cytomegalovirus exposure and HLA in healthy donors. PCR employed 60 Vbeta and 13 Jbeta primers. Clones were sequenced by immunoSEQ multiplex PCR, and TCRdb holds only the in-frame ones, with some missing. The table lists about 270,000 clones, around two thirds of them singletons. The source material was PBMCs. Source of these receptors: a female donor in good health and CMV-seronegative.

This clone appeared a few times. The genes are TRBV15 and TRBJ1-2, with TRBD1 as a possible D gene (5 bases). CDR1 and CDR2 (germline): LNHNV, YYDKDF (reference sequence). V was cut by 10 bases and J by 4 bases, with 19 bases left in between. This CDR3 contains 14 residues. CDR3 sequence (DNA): TGTGCCATCCGAAGCGGGGGGGACCCCTATGGCTACACCTTC. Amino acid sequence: CAIRSGGDPYGYTF.

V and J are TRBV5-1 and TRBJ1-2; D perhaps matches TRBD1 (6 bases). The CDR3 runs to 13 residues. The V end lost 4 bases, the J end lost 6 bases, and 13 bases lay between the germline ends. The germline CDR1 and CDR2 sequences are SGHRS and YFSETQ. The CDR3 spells CASSPPGADGYTF. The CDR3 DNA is TGCGCCAGCAGCCCCCCAGGGGCTGATGGCTACACCTTC.

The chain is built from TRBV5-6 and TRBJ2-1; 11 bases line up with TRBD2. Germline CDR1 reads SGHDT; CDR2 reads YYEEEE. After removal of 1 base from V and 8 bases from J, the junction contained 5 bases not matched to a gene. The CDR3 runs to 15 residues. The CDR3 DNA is TGTGCCAGCAGCTTGATGGCTAGCGGGAGGTATGAGCAGTTCTTC. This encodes CASSLMASGRYEQFF.

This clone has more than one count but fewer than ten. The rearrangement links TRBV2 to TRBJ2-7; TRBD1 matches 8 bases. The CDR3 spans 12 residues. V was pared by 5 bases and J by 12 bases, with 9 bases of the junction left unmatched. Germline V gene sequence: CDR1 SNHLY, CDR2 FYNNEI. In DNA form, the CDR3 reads TGTGCCAGCAGTTTTTATCAGGGGGCTTTGTACTTC. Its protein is CASSFYQGALYF.

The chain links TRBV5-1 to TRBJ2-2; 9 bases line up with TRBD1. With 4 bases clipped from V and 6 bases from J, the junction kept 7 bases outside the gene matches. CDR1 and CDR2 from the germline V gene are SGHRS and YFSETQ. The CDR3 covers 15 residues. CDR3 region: CASSPTDRGAGELFF. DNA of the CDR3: TGCGCCAGCAGCCCGACGGACAGGGGCGCCGGGGAGCTGTTTTTT. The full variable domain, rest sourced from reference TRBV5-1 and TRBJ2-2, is KAGVTQTPRYLIKTRGQQVTLSCSPISGHRSVSWYQQTPGQGLQFLFEYFSETQRNKGNFPGRFSGRQFSNSRSEMNVSTLELGDSALYLCASSPTDRGAGELFFGEGSRLTVL.